One TCR beta chain is described in this entry. This sample stems from a study of blood T cell repertoires in COVID-19. Turning to the study itself: T cells, B-cell-depleted T cells, or PBMCs provided the cDNA or gDNA that served as material.

Germline lookup yields CDR1 LGHDT and CDR2 YNNKEL (reference sequence). The CDR3 loop spans 15 amino acids. The V and J ends lost 2 bases and 3 bases, in that order; junction bases with no gene match: 4. Study processing details: Scientists estimated how many nucleated cells there were by amplifying reference gene primers. Produced via immunoSEQ multiplex PCR; TCRdb's table is partial and in-frame only. V and J calls and clone size are those listed in that table; D and trimming were worked out from the DNA. The repertoire holds approximately 190,000 clones, with approximately 79% as singletons. Source material: peripheral blood. The chain employs TRBV3-1 (or the pseudogene TRBV3-2) and TRBJ2-3; 8 nucleotides match TRBD1. The TCR originated in a man younger than 40 with active or convalescent COVID-19. CDR3: CASSQQGARTDTQYF. The CDR3 DNA sequence: TGTGCCAGCAGCCAACAGGGGGCGCGTACAGATACGCAGTATTTT.